This entry is about one T cell receptor (beta chain). The record originates from a study of technical replicates of blood from a few donors. Here immunoSEQ multiplex PCR was the method, and the copy in TCRdb shows in-frame clones only, minus some. Of 62,000 or so clones listed, around 87% were seen once; the top ten hold over 4.5%. Germline V gene sequence: CDR1 SGHNT, CDR2 YENEEA. The CDR3 has 16 amino acids. Losses at the gene ends were 5 bases for V and 2 bases for J; bases not matched to a gene: 6. This rearrangement joins TRBV11-3 to TRBJ2-3; 11 bases agree with TRBD2. The sample consisted of PBMCs. The sequence came from a human donor in good health. Some clones in this sample may be carry-over from other donors' samples. This CDR3 is CASSRASGGNTDTQYF. DNA of the CDR3: TGTGCCAGCAGCCGGGCTAGCGGGGGGAACACAGATACGCAGTATTTT. The full variable domain, its missing parts supplied by reference TRBV11-3 and TRBJ2-3, is EAGVVQSPRYKIIEKKQPVAFWCNPISGHNTLYWYLQNLGQGPELLIRYENEEAVDDSQLPKDRFSAERLKGVDSTLKIQPAELGDSAVYLCASSRASGGNTDTQYFGPGTRLTVL.